A selection of T cell receptor beta chains follows, all from one sample in a study of cytomegalovirus exposure and HLA in healthy donors. The data were produced by immunoSEQ multiplex PCR, yet TCRdb's version contains in-frame clones alone and is incomplete. The profile shows about 260,000 clones, 84% of them singletons. Source material: PBMCs. These receptor sequences come from a middle-aged woman in good health and CMV-seropositive. CDR3s include the opening cysteine and the closing phenylalanine or tryptophan. The order of the fields is D gene, V gene, J gene, clone size, CDR3 protein, CDR3 DNA. D genes are given only for firm matches. Size values are once, few and many counts, or a class for expanded clones, and some rows have none.

>NA|TRBV5-6|TRBJ2-1|once
CASSLELASGYDEQFF
TGTGCCAGCAGCTTGGAACTAGCTTCGGGTTATGATGAGCAGTTCTTC
>NA|TRBV30|TRBJ1-5|NA
CAWSVLGGNQPQHF
TGTGCCTGGAGTGTACTAGGTGGTAATCAGCCCCAGCATTTT
>NA|TRBV5-1|TRBJ2-7|NA
CASSFAGNEQYF
TGCGCCAGCAGTTTTGCGGGGAATGAGCAGTACTTC
>NA|TRBV25-1|TRBJ2-3|NA
CASGRGDTQYF
TGTGCCAGCGGCAGGGGAGATACGCAGTATTTT
>NA|TRBV27|TRBJ2-3|once
CASSPLDFLTDTQYF
TGTGCCAGCAGTCCCTTGGACTTTCTCACAGATACGCAGTATTTT
>NA|TRBV5-5|TRBJ1-2|NA
CASSHQPGDSYGYTF
TGTGCCAGCAGCCACCAACCGGGGGATAGCTATGGCTACACCTTC
>TRBD2|TRBV18|TRBJ2-7|NA
CASSKTLAGDPYEQYF
TGTGCCAGCTCAAAAACACTAGCGGGAGACCCCTACGAGCAGTACTTC
>TRBD1|TRBV11-2|TRBJ2-7|NA
CASSLGQGDGEQYF
TGTGCCAGCAGCTTAGGACAGGGGGACGGGGAGCAGTACTTC
>TRBD2|TRBV7-2|TRBJ2-7|NA
CASSLEAGIYEQYF
TGTGCCAGCAGCTTAGAAGCGGGAATCTACGAGCAGTACTTC
>NA|TRBV28|TRBJ2-3|NA
CASSPPLAPAPDTQYF
TGTGCCAGCAGTCCCCCTCTAGCGCCGGCCCCAGATACGCAGTATTTT
>TRBD1|TRBV27|TRBJ1-5|NA
CATSRGTGNQPQHF
TGTGCCACCTCCAGGGGGACGGGCAATCAGCCCCAGCATTTT
>NA|TRBV2|TRBJ2-1|NA
CASSRDLSSYNEQFF
TGTGCCAGCTCGCGGGACCTGAGCTCCTACAATGAGCAGTTCTTC
>TRBD1|TRBV6-1|TRBJ1-5|NA
CASSRDRTNQPQHF
TGTGCCAGCAGTAGGGACAGGACCAATCAGCCCCAGCATTTT
>NA|TRBV7-2|TRBJ2-7|NA
CASSSPGLGYEQYF
TGTGCCAGCAGCTCCCCGGGACTGGGCTACGAGCAGTACTTC
>NA|TRBV16|TRBJ1-1|NA
CASSQSRGSDTEAFF
TGTGCCAGCAGCCAATCGAGAGGGTCGGACACTGAAGCTTTCTTT
>NA|TRBV18|TRBJ1-1|once
CASSPKPGGDTEAFF
TGTGCCAGCTCACCGAAACCCGGGGGTGACACTGAAGCTTTCTTT
>NA|TRBV2|TRBJ2-7|NA
CASGVQVTTEQYF
TGTGCCAGCGGAGTACAAGTCACAACCGAGCAGTACTTC
>NA|TRBV4-1|TRBJ1-4|NA
CASSQEAGRIDEKLFF
TGCGCCAGCAGCCAAGAGGCAGGGAGGATAGATGAAAAACTGTTTTTT
>TRBD1|TRBV18|TRBJ2-7|NA
CASSPEQGPYEQYF
TGTGCCAGCTCACCAGAACAGGGGCCCTACGAGCAGTACTTC
>TRBD1|TRBV7-8|TRBJ2-6|NA
CASRMDRALYSGANVLTF
TGTGCCAGCAGAATGGACAGGGCCCTTTATTCTGGGGCCAACGTCCTGACTTTC
>NA|TRBV7-2|TRBJ1-2|NA
CASSLAGYGYTF
TGTGCCAGCAGCTTAGCCGGGTATGGCTACACCTTC
>TRBD2|TRBV7-2|TRBJ2-1|NA
CASSGTSGYNEQFF
TGTGCCAGCAGCGGGACTAGCGGCTACAATGAGCAGTTCTTC
>NA|TRBV29-1|TRBJ1-2|NA
CSVEEGGGYTF
TGCAGCGTTGAAGAGGGAGGGGGCTACACCTTC
>TRBD2|TRBV5-1|TRBJ2-1|NA
CASSLARGRASLYNEQFF
TGCGCCAGCAGCTTGGCTCGCGGGAGGGCCTCATTATACAATGAGCAGTTCTTC
>TRBD2|TRBV7-3|TRBJ2-1|NA
CASSQTSGRADEQFF
TGTGCCAGCAGCCAGACTAGCGGGAGGGCCGATGAGCAGTTCTTC
>TRBD2|TRBV4-3|TRBJ2-4|NA
CASSQELGGRASNIQYF
TGCGCCAGCAGCCAAGAGTTGGGCGGGAGGGCCTCTAACATTCAGTACTTC
>NA|TRBV2|TRBJ2-2|NA
CASLEGQSNTGELFF
TGTGCCAGCTTGGAGGGACAGTCGAACACCGGGGAGCTGTTTTTT
>TRBD2|TRBV5-1|TRBJ2-3|NA
CASSWVLAGGRPDTQYF
TGCGCCAGCAGCTGGGTCTTAGCGGGAGGTCGCCCAGATACGCAGTATTTT
>TRBD2|TRBV5-1|TRBJ2-3|NA
CASSSTSGSADTQYF
TGCGCCAGCAGCTCTACTAGCGGGAGCGCAGATACGCAGTATTTT
>TRBD2|TRBV29-1|TRBJ2-5|NA
CSVAGSGGNQETQYF
TGCAGCGTTGCGGGTAGCGGGGGCAACCAAGAGACCCAGTACTTC
>NA|TRBV7-9|TRBJ2-3|NA
CASSRVQATSTDTQYF
TGTGCCAGCAGCCGCGTACAGGCAACTAGCACAGATACGCAGTATTTT
>NA|TRBV5-6|TRBJ1-5|once
CASSFSGGTNQPQHF
TGTGCCAGCAGCTTTTCTGGGGGCACCAATCAGCCCCAGCATTTT
>NA|TRBV6-1|TRBJ1-4|once
CASSEGRGEEKLFF
TGTGCCAGCAGTGAGGGCAGGGGAGAAGAAAAACTGTTTTTT
>TRBD1|TRBV4-1|TRBJ2-7|NA
CASSLDRGDSYEQYF
TGCGCCAGCAGCCTCGACAGGGGTGACTCCTACGAGCAGTACTTC
>NA|TRBV13|TRBJ2-3|NA
CASSPSGGLGTDTQYF
TGTGCCAGCAGCCCTTCAGGGGGGCTTGGCACAGATACGCAGTATTTT
>NA|TRBV7-9|TRBJ1-1|few
CASHGQMNTEAFF
TGTGCCAGCCACGGACAGATGAACACTGAAGCTTTCTTT
>NA|TRBV5-4|TRBJ2-3|once
CASSLVSASTDTQYF
TGTGCCAGCAGCTTGGTTAGCGCTAGCACAGATACGCAGTATTTT
>TRBD1|TRBV28|TRBJ2-7|NA
CATEGGQGAPYEQYF
TGTGCCACTGAGGGGGGACAGGGGGCCCCCTACGAGCAGTACTTC
>NA|TRBV4-2|TRBJ2-2|NA
CASSQTRQDGAGELFF
TGTGCCAGCAGCCAAACCCGACAGGACGGAGCCGGGGAGCTGTTTTTT
>NA|TRBV28|TRBJ1-6|NA
CASSSSGSSYNSPLHF
TGTGCCAGCAGTTCGTCGGGGAGCTCCTATAATTCACCCCTCCACTTT
>NA|TRBV30|TRBJ1-4|NA
CAWTAGAGEKLFF
TGTGCCTGGACTGCAGGGGCAGGAGAAAAACTGTTTTTT
>TRBD2|TRBV27|TRBJ2-1|few
CASSLQSGKQFF
TGTGCCAGCAGTTTACAGAGCGGGAAGCAGTTCTTC
>TRBD1|TRBV6-5|TRBJ1-2|NA
CASRQTGVEGYTF
TGTGCCAGCAGGCAGACAGGGGTGGAAGGCTACACCTTC